The 29 T cell receptor beta chains in this list originate from one sample, sequenced in a study of breast tumors, draining lymph nodes, adjacent tissues. Each CDR3 protein is one row after TCRdb ran MiXCR on the multiplex PCR reads. This table holds some 250,000 distinct CDR3 sequences, less than 40% found once. The lymph nodes were axillary draining lymph nodes from breast cancer patients. Sequences were obtained from axillary lymph node tissue. These receptors all come from a female donor with breast cancer. Some clones in this sample may be carry-over from other donors' samples.

This clonotype has ten or more counts. The chain has TRBV7-2 and TRBJ2-7; TRBD1 aligns across 10 bases. V was pared by 5 bases and J by 3 bases, with 7 bases of the junction left unmatched. Germline loops: CDR1 SGHTA, CDR2 FQGNSA. The CDR3 has 15 amino acids. This chain's CDR3 is CASSLATGGLYEQYF. In DNA form, the CDR3 reads TGTGCCAGCAGCCTCGCGACAGGGGGCCTCTACGAGCAGTACTTC.

Regarding this clonotype: A read error may explain this, as a much larger clone is one base away. The rearrangement links TRBV6-1 to TRBJ2-5; 8 bases are shared with TRBD1. CDR3 length: 12 amino acids. Germline CDR1 reads MNHNS; CDR2 reads SASEGT. CDR3: CASRTGAEAQYF. CDR3 nucleotide sequence: TGTGCCAGCAGGACAGGGGCAGAGGCCCAGTACTTC.

The chain links TRBV6-1 to TRBJ2-7; 8 bases match TRBD1. Germline lookup yields CDR1 MNHNS and CDR2 SASEGT. Trimming cost V 10 bases and J 3 bases; bases outside gene matches: 8. The CDR3 contains 13 residues. The CDR3 nucleotides read TGTGCCACCACGGGACAGGAGAACTACGAGCAGTACTTC. This sequence encodes CATTGQENYEQYF.

This clonotype was seen a handful of times. This chain links TRBV6-1 with TRBJ2-3; no clear D gene. The CDR3 spans 14 residues. Germline CDR1 reads MNHNS; CDR2 reads SASEGT. The V end lost 5 bases, the J end lost 0 bases, and 9 bases lay between the germline ends. The CDR3 here is CASSWPDSTDTQYF. The CDR3 DNA sequence: TGTGCCAGCAGTTGGCCGGACAGCACAGATACGCAGTATTTT.

The CDR3 sequence is CASSGGAETQYF. In DNA form, the CDR3 reads TGTGCCAGCAGTGGGGGGGCCGAGACCCAGTACTTC. This chain links TRBV12-3 or TRBV12-4 with TRBJ2-5, with a tentative D call TRBD2 (7 bases). The CDR3 contains 12 residues. Trimming left V 5 bases short and J 5 bases short, with 9 bases between.

A few counts support this clonotype. The chain links TRBV28 to TRBJ2-6; 11 positions agree with TRBD1. The CDR3 length is 18 residues. Germline values: CDR1 MDHEN, CDR2 SYDVKM. Trimming took 6 bases from V and 0 from J; bases not matched to a gene: 7. CDR3 in amino acids: CASRPGGQGGSGANVLTF. In DNA, the CDR3 is TGTGCCAGCAGGCCAGGGGGACAGGGGGGCTCTGGGGCCAACGTCCTGACTTTC.

This clonotype was recorded at least ten times. The V call is TRBV7-2, the J call TRBJ2-6; no reliable D call. CDR3 length: 17 residues. CDR1 is SGHTA, CDR2 FQGNSA, per germline. V was pared by 2 bases and J by 0 bases, with 11 bases between. This CDR3 reads CASSLPPRVSGANVLTF. The CDR3 DNA reads as TGTGCCAGCAGCTTACCCCCGCGAGTCTCTGGGGCCAACGTCCTGACTTTC.

The table lists this clonotype with many counts. The genes are TRBV7-9 and TRBJ1-5; the D is unclear. Trimming left V 5 bases short and J 6 bases short, with 11 bases between. The CDR3 is 13 amino acids. Germline CDR1 SEHNR, CDR2 FQNEAQ (reference sequence). CDR3 amino acids: CASSPSPGQPQHF. As DNA, the CDR3 is TGTGCCAGCAGCCCATCACCCGGTCAGCCCCAGCATTTT.

There are many counts of this clonotype. V usage is TRBV7-6 and J usage is TRBJ2-3, with 9 bases matching TRBD2. V shed 5 bases and J 3 bases; nucleotides not matched to a gene: 6. CDR3 length: 15 amino acids. Germline CDR1 is SGHVS and CDR2 is FNYEAQ. Here the CDR3 DNA reads TGTGCCAGCAGCCACAGCGGGGGGCAAACAGATACGCAGTATTTT. Its translation is CASSHSGGQTDTQYF.

Worth noting for this clonotype: The DNA is omitted, as the CDR3 cannot be located on it reliably, and the CDR3 follows TCRdb's listing. V usage is TRBV7-2 and J usage is TRBJ2-7; TRBD2 is taken as the D call from the table, unchecked against the DNA. Germline CDR1 reads SGHTA; CDR2 reads FQGNSA. The CDR3 is 18 residues long, counting both termini. Here the CDR3 reads CASSFYICSARGPHEQYF.

This clonotype has ten or more counts. V is TRBV19 and J is TRBJ1-2; D might be TRBD1 (6 bases). CDR3 length: 14 residues. V was pared by 5 bases and J by 4 bases, with 14 bases between. Germline V gene data show CDR1 as LNHDA and CDR2 as SQIVND (reference sequence). The CDR3 is CASSPRGGLYGYTF. The CDR3 DNA sequence: TGTGCCAGTAGTCCTCGCGGGGGGCTCTATGGCTACACCTTC.

The table lists this clonotype with many counts. The chain joins TRBV6-6 to TRBJ2-7; 7 bases map to TRBD1. The CDR3 has 14 amino acids. Germline CDR1 reads MNHNY; CDR2 reads SVGAGI (reference sequence). After removal of 5 bases from V and 6 bases from J, the junction contained 10 bases not matched to a gene. This chain's CDR3 is CASSPSTGSIEQYF. The CDR3, as DNA: TGTGCCAGCAGTCCCTCGACAGGGTCAATCGAGCAGTACTTC.

About this clonotype: A clone one base away is much larger, so this may be a read error. Here the CDR3 reads CASSLGPGDTQYF. The CDR3 bases are TGTGCCAGCAGCTTAGGGCCAGGGGATACGCAGTATTTT. The chain recombines TRBV7-9 with TRBJ2-3, with a tentative D call TRBD1 (5 bases). CDR1 and CDR2 (germline): SEHNR, FQNEAQ (reference sequence). The CDR3 extends over 13 amino acids. The germline V and J ends were trimmed by 1 base and 6 bases, with 8 bases remaining between them.

There are many counts of this clonotype. In DNA, the CDR3 is TGTGCCAGCAGCGACGAATCGCCGGGACAGGGGATACGTGGGGCCAACGTCCTGACTTTC. It yields the protein CASSDESPGQGIRGANVLTF. The chain couples TRBV9 to TRBJ2-6; TRBD1 agrees at 10 bases. The CDR3 is 20 residues long. Trimming took 3 bases from V and 3 from J; bases not matched to a gene: 15. Germline V CDR1 and CDR2: SGDLS, YYNGEE.

The chain carries TRBV10-3 and TRBJ1-6; TRBD1 is a possible D gene (6 bases). This CDR3 comprises 14 residues. Trimming took off 2 bases at V and 10 bases at J, with 12 bases between the two ends. Germline assignment: CDR1 ENHRY and CDR2 SYGVKD. The DNA for the CDR3 is TGTGCCATCAGTGAGGGGCAGGGGCGGTCACCCCTCCACTTT. Its translation: CAISEGQGRSPLHF.

The J gene is TRBJ1-5, the V gene TRBV27; D gene unclear. The germline gives CDR1 MNHEY, CDR2 SMNVEV (reference sequence). V was pared by 4 bases and J by 2 bases, with 12 bases between. The CDR3 covers 15 residues. The CDR3 loop reads CASSWAGRGNQPQHF. CDR3 in DNA: TGTGCCAGCAGTTGGGCAGGAAGGGGCAATCAGCCCCAGCATTTT.

This chain uses TRBV7-6 with TRBJ2-1; 9 positions match TRBD1. Trimming cost V 5 bases and J 0 bases; bases outside gene matches: 5. From germline, CDR1 is SGHVS and CDR2 FNYEAQ. The CDR3 runs to 16 residues. This CDR3 reads CASSRGTGSSYNEQFF. The CDR3 DNA sequence: TGTGCCAGCAGCAGAGGGACAGGGAGCTCCTACAATGAGCAGTTCTTC.

This clonotype has only one observation. This CDR3 fails to terminate in the conserved phenylalanine or tryptophan, so it likely reflects a read error. The DNA is omitted, as the CDR3 cannot be located on it reliably, and the CDR3 follows TCRdb's listing. This rearrangement joins TRBV4-2 to TRBJ2-2; TRBD1, the table's D call, lacks a check against the DNA. CDR1 LGHNA and CDR2 YNFKEQ come from the germline V gene. Both ends counted, the CDR3 spans 17 residues. The CDR3 reads CASSQEVAGGRTGELSS.

Details on this clonotype: A much larger clone is a single base away; this may be a read error. The V call is TRBV5-1, the J call TRBJ1-4; maybe TRBD1 (5 bases). The CDR3 runs 15 residues. Germline V gene data show CDR1 as SGHRS and CDR2 as YFSETQ. CDR3 protein: CASSPQGATNEELFF. CDR3 coding DNA: TGCGCCAGCAGCCCGCAGGGTGCAACTAATGAAGAACTGTTTTTT.

The CDR3 DNA sequence: TGTGCCAGCAGCTTAAGACCGGGAGGGGGTGAAGAGACCCAGTACTTC. Translation: CASSLRPGGGEETQYF. The chain uses TRBV7-3 and TRBJ2-5; 8 bases line up with TRBD2. The J segment lost 3 bases and the V segment lost 1 base, leaving 7 bases of the junction unmatched. This CDR3 contains 16 residues. CDR1 and CDR2 from the germline V gene are SGHTA and FQGTGA.

In this sample, this clonotype turned up many times. The V and J genes are TRBV6-5 and TRBJ2-6, with D hard to call. V dropped 6 bases and J dropped 5 bases, with 14 bases sitting between them. This CDR3 is 15 amino acids long. Germline loops: CDR1 MNHEY, CDR2 SVGAGI. This chain's CDR3 is CASSSPRGRANVLTF. CDR3 nucleotide sequence: TGTGCCAGCAGCTCACCCCGCGGTAGGGCCAACGTCCTGACTTTC.

Many counts were recorded for this clonotype. The CDR3 nucleotides read TGTGCCAGCACCAATCGACAGGGGCAAAATCAGTTTGCGCAGTATTTT. It specifies CASTNRQGQNQFAQYF. This chain joins TRBV11-2 and TRBJ2-3; 8 nucleotides line up with TRBD1. V dropped 7 bases and J dropped 10; count of bases not matched to a gene: 19. CDR1 is SGHAT, CDR2 FQNNGV, per germline. CDR3 length equals 16 residues.

This clonotype has ten or more counts. The chain uses TRBV9 and TRBJ2-1; TRBD1 matches at 7 bases. The V gene end was trimmed by 3 bases and the J gene end by 7 bases; junction bases not matched to a gene: 7. CDR1 and CDR2 from the germline V gene are SGDLS and YYNGEE. This CDR3 spans 14 amino acids. The CDR3 nucleotides read TGTGCCAGCAGCGGATCACACAGGGGTAATGAGCAGTTCTTC. Residues: CASSGSHRGNEQFF.

The chain has TRBV11-2 and TRBJ2-7; D assignment may be TRBD1 or TRBD2 (6 bases each). Trimming took 1 base from V and 7 from J, leaving 26 bases between them. Germline V gene data show CDR1 as SGHAT and CDR2 as FQNNGV. The CDR3 contains 18 residues. The CDR3 nucleotides are TGTGCCAGCAGCTTAGTTGGGTCCAGGGGAGGTTTGCTGCGAGAGCAGTACTTC. This translates into CASSLVGSRGGLLREQYF.

This clonotype was observed many times. One end of the junction is discordant with germline, which a read error may explain. V is TRBV20-1 and J is TRBJ1-3, with TRBD1 matching 7 bases. The CDR3 spans 14 residues. From germline, CDR1 is DFQATT and CDR2 SNEGSKA (reference sequence). CDR3 sequence: CSARGGADGNTIYF. The CDR3 coding sequence is TGCAGTGCAAGAGGGGGCGCGGATGGAAACACCATATATTTT.

This clonotype was recorded many times. The J gene is TRBJ2-1, the V gene TRBV29-1; 9 bases agree with TRBD2. The J segment lost 7 bases and the V segment lost 6 bases, leaving 7 bases of the junction unmatched. Germline V gene sequence: CDR1 SQVTM, CDR2 ANQGSEA. The CDR3 has 13 residues. CDR3 region: CSVSSGSENEQFF. DNA of the CDR3: TGCAGCGTGAGTAGCGGGAGCGAAAATGAGCAGTTCTTC.

This clonotype was observed many times. The CDR3 DNA reads as TGTGCCAGCAGCGTAAGGGGTGGAACAGATACGCAGTATTTT. Protein sequence: CASSVRGGTDTQYF. This chain uses TRBV9 with TRBJ2-3, with D maybe TRBD1 (5 bases). Germline assignment: CDR1 SGDLS and CDR2 YYNGEE. The CDR3 length is 14 residues. The V and J ends lost 1 base and 3 bases respectively, with 9 bases between them.

This clonotype appeared many times. This sequence joins TRBV7-3 and TRBJ2-1; no firm D call. CDR1 SGHTA and CDR2 FQGTGA come from the germline V gene. With 5 bases removed from V and 6 bases from J, the gap between germline ends came to 8 bases. The CDR3 is made up of 12 amino acids. CDR3 in DNA: TGTGCCAGCAGCCACCCGGGCAATGAGCAGTTCTTC. This encodes CASSHPGNEQFF.

This clonotype was recorded at least ten times. The junction differs from germline at one of its ends, possibly a read error. V gene TRBV2 combines with J gene TRBJ2-7, with D perhaps TRBD1 (6 bases). Germline CDR1 reads SNHLY; CDR2 reads FYNNEI. This CDR3 is built from 11 residues. The CDR3: CASSNRDTAPF. The CDR3 DNA sequence: TGTGCCAGCAGTAACCGGGACACCGCACCCTTC.